The 17 T cell receptor beta chains below all came from one sample that was sequenced in a study of blood T cell repertoires in COVID-19. This table comes from immunoSEQ multiplex PCR, and its TCRdb copy is limited to in-frame clones, with some not included. The sample contains roughly 100,000 clones, around 87% of which appear only once. The specimen was peripheral blood. Receptors were obtained from a man between 50 and 59 years old with acute or convalescent COVID-19.

This clone was observed a handful of times. The V and J genes are TRBV7-6 and TRBJ2-2, with a weak D call TRBD2 (6 bases). V was trimmed by 1 base and J by 4 bases, leaving 13 bases between them. The CDR3 length is 16 residues. The V gene's germline CDR1 is SGHVS and CDR2 FNYEAQ. CDR3 coding DNA: TGTGCCAGCAGCTTAGTGGCCGGGAGTCCCACCGGGGAGCTGTTTTTT. This encodes CASSLVAGSPTGELFF. The whole variable domain, filled in from reference TRBV7-6 and TRBJ2-2, reads GAGVSQSPRYKVTKRGQDVALRCDPISGHVSLYWYRQALGQGPEFLTYFNYEAQQDKSGLPNDRFSAERPEGSISTLTIQRTEQRDSAMYRCASSLVAGSPTGELFFGEGSRLTVL.

The chain recombines TRBV6-5 with TRBJ2-7; 10 bases agree with TRBD2. This CDR3 comprises 14 residues. The germline gives CDR1 MNHEY, CDR2 SVGAGI. V trimming: 5 bases; J trimming: 4 bases; junction bases outside the gene matches: 5. The CDR3 loop reads CASSPLGLAYEQYF. The CDR3 DNA reads as TGTGCCAGCAGTCCGTTGGGACTAGCGTACGAGCAGTACTTC.

The rearrangement joins TRBV5-1 to TRBJ2-5, with D possibly being TRBD1 (6 bases). The CDR3 is made up of 14 amino acids. V was cut by 3 bases and J by 3 bases, with 12 bases left in between. CDR1 is SGHRS and CDR2 is YFSETQ in the germline V gene. CDR3 protein: CASSSTGREETQYF. The CDR3 region has the DNA TGCGCCAGCAGCTCCACAGGGCGTGAAGAGACCCAGTACTTC. Full variable domain (remainder filled in from reference TRBV5-1 and TRBJ2-5): KAGVTQTPRYLIKTRGQQVTLSCSPISGHRSVSWYQQTPGQGLQFLFEYFSETQRNKGNFPGRFSGRQFSNSRSEMNVSTLELGDSALYLCASSSTGREETQYFGPGTRLLVL.

This clone was detected a few times. The chain employs TRBV19 and TRBJ2-1; 7 nucleotides match TRBD2. CDR3 length equals 13 residues. CDR1 is LNHDA and CDR2 is SQIVND in the germline V gene (reference sequence). J lost 4 bases, V lost 8 bases, and 5 bases had no gene match. The CDR3 region is CASGGDGYNEQFF. The CDR3 region has the DNA TGTGCCAGTGGGGGGGACGGGTACAATGAGCAGTTCTTC.

This clone was counted a single time. The chain uses TRBV5-4 and TRBJ2-2, with a tentative D call TRBD1 (8 bases). The germline V and J ends were trimmed by 2 bases and 2 bases, with 16 bases remaining between them. Germline values: CDR1 SGHNT, CDR2 YYREEE (reference sequence). This CDR3 comprises 17 residues. The CDR3 DNA follows: TGTGCCAGCAGCTTCCCCACAGGGGGGGGAAACACCGGGGAGCTGTTTTTT. Its protein is CASSFPTGGGNTGELFF.

The rearrangement joins TRBV20-1 to TRBJ1-2; weak D call: TRBD1 (5 bases). The germline CDR1 and CDR2 sequences are DFQATT and SNEGSKA (reference sequence). The V end was cut by 6 bases, the J end by 5 bases, with 10 bases between. This CDR3 region has 11 residues. The CDR3 DNA reads TGCAGTGCCCAGACAGAGTATGGCTACACCTTC. Amino acid sequence: CSAQTEYGYTF.

The chain employs TRBV6-1 and TRBJ1-5; D remains unclear. Germline CDR1 is MNHNS and CDR2 is SASEGT. V was clipped by 1 base and J by 4 bases, with 8 bases between them. CDR3 length: 14 residues. CDR3 sequence: CASSEGSGNQPQHF. The CDR3 DNA follows: TGTGCCAGCAGTGAAGGGAGCGGGAATCAGCCCCAGCATTTT.

The CDR3 spells CSVTYRGEQYF. DNA for the CDR3: TGCAGCGTTACTTATCGAGGGGAGCAGTACTTC. The rearrangement links TRBV29-1 to TRBJ2-7; TRBD2 is a possible D gene (5 bases). CDR1 is SQVTM, CDR2 ANQGSEA, per germline. The CDR3 is made up of 11 amino acids. The germline V and J ends were trimmed by 5 bases and 7 bases, with 12 bases remaining between them.

The rearrangement joins TRBV3-1 (or the pseudogene TRBV3-2) to TRBJ2-1; 10 positions match TRBD2. V gave up 2 bases and J gave up 1 base; unmatched junction bases: 2. This CDR3 has 16 amino acids. Germline CDR1 and CDR2: LGHDT and YNNKEL (reference sequence). The DNA for the CDR3 is TGTGCCAGCAGCCAAACTAGCGGGAAGTCCTACAATGAGCAGTTCTTC. It specifies CASSQTSGKSYNEQFF.

This clone was counted a single time. The chain carries TRBV5-1 and TRBJ2-3; 12 positions agree with TRBD2. The ends lost 0 bases at V and 6 bases at J; junction bases unmatched: 8. The CDR3 spans 17 residues. Germline values: CDR1 SGHRS, CDR2 YFSETQ. CDR3 in DNA: TGCGCCAGCAGCTTGGTCCCTAGCGGGAGGGCTTCGGATACGCAGTATTTT. Translated: CASSLVPSGRASDTQYF.

The chain recombines TRBV3-1 (or the pseudogene TRBV3-2) with TRBJ1-5, with 9 bases matching TRBD1. The length of the CDR3 is 14 residues. The germline gives CDR1 LGHDT, CDR2 YNNKEL (reference sequence). The V and J ends lost 5 bases and 4 bases, in that order; junction bases with no gene match: 3. DNA of the CDR3: TGTGCCAGCAGCGTACAGGGGGCGAATCAGCCCCAGCATTTT. It is translated as CASSVQGANQPQHF.

This chain joins TRBV7-9 and TRBJ1-1; 7 bases align to TRBD1. The ends lost 5 bases at V and 5 bases at J; junction bases unmatched: 11. The CDR3 consists of 15 residues. Germline V lookup: CDR1 SEHNR, CDR2 FQNEAQ (reference sequence). The CDR3 region is CASSPGQVVGTEAFF. Written as DNA, the CDR3 is TGTGCCAGCAGCCCCGGACAGGTGGTTGGGACTGAAGCTTTCTTT. Complete variable domain (other parts from reference TRBV7-9 and TRBJ1-1): DTGVSQNPRHKITKRGQNVTFRCDPISEHNRLYWYRQTLGQGPEFLTYFQNEAQLEKSRLLSDRFSAERPKGSFSTLEIQRTEQGDSAMYLCASSPGQVVGTEAFFGQGTRLTVV.

This chain links TRBV28 with TRBJ1-1; 9 bases line up with TRBD1. This CDR3 has 13 amino acids. V dropped 6 bases and J dropped 3; count of bases not matched to a gene: 2. CDR1 and CDR2 (germline): MDHEN, SYDVKM. The CDR3 reads CASRTGGYTEAFF. The DNA for the CDR3 is TGTGCCAGCAGGACAGGGGGGTACACTGAAGCTTTCTTT.

V usage is TRBV29-1 and J usage is TRBJ2-1; 8 nucleotides line up with TRBD1. The CDR3 extends over 16 amino acids. V trimming: 1 base; J trimming: 3 bases; junction bases outside the gene matches: 8. Germline V CDR1 and CDR2: SQVTM, ANQGSEA. The DNA for the CDR3 is TGCAGCGTTGAAGCTATGGGGGGACAGGTCTACAATGAGCAGTTCTTC. Translation gives CSVEAMGGQVYNEQFF.

CDR3 sequence (DNA): TGTGCCATCAGTGAGTCGGGGCCCGCCTACGAGCAGTACTTC. Translating gives CAISESGPAYEQYF. The genes are TRBV10-3 and TRBJ2-7; tentative D call: TRBD1 (5 bases). CDR3 length: 14 amino acids. V lost 0 bases and J 2 bases, leaving 8 bases between the germline ends. Germline V gene data show CDR1 as ENHRY and CDR2 as SYGVKD.

This clone has more than one count but fewer than ten. V gene TRBV24-1 combines with J gene TRBJ1-5; no reliable D call. The CDR3 is made up of 16 amino acids. The germline CDR1 and CDR2 sequences are KGHDR and SFDVKD. The V gene lost 4 bases and the J gene lost 3 bases, with 15 bases spanning the gap. CDR3 residues: CATSDPLRGNNQPQHF. Written as DNA, the CDR3 is TGTGCCACCAGTGACCCACTCCGGGGTAACAATCAGCCCCAGCATTTT.

The rearrangement joins TRBV10-3 to TRBJ2-5; 9 positions match TRBD1. From germline, CDR1 is ENHRY and CDR2 SYGVKD. The CDR3 covers 16 residues. V shed 5 bases and J 4 bases; nucleotides not matched to a gene: 11. This chain's CDR3 is CAISLLGQGEGETQYF. In DNA form, the CDR3 reads TGTGCCATCAGTCTCCTGGGACAGGGTGAGGGAGAGACCCAGTACTTC.